This is a list of T cell receptor beta chains from one sample in a study of cytomegalovirus exposure and HLA in healthy donors. Produced via immunoSEQ multiplex PCR; TCRdb's table is partial and in-frame only. The sample consists of 200,000 or so clones, 75% to 90% of them appearing once. The specimen sequenced was PBMCs. All receptors derive from a woman between 35 and 50 years old in good health and CMV-seronegative. Both conserved end residues are trimmed from each CDR3. D genes are given only for firm matches. The size entry is marked missing in some rows and otherwise reads once, few, many or a size class.

v_gene	j_gene	abundance	d_gene	CDR3aa
TRBV5-8	TRBJ2-7	.	TRBD2	ASSWNRGSYEQY
TRBV19	.	.	.	ASSEAGMDEQY
TRBV6-1	TRBJ1-5	.	.	ASSDYWADRNQPQH
TRBV15	TRBJ2-6	.	.	ATSPRRGVVGSGANVLT
TRBV15	TRBJ2-7	.	.	ATSRDWHEQY
TRBV12-5	TRBJ2-1	.	TRBD1	ASGLVLGKGANNEQF
TRBV5-1	TRBJ1-2	.	.	ASSEGGYGYT
TRBV6-1	TRBJ2-1	.	TRBD1	ASIRTGRNNEQF
TRBV4-1	TRBJ1-1	.	TRBD1	ASRMGQAGLNTEAF
TRBV6-4	TRBJ1-1	.	.	ASSPLQGAEAF
TRBV19	TRBJ2-1	once	TRBD2	ASSPGTSGAYNEQF
TRBV29-1	TRBJ2-3	.	.	SVEGWEAGPDTQY
TRBV7-9	TRBJ1-5	.	.	ASSPTDSNQPQH
TRBV4-1	TRBJ2-7	.	.	ASYRKFDRPSYEQY
TRBV19	TRBJ2-7	.	.	ASRGRGDHGYEQY
TRBV28	TRBJ2-2	.	TRBD1	ASRSPGQGANTGELF
TRBV19	TRBJ2-2	.	.	ASSEVEGANTGELF
TRBV19	TRBJ2-7	.	.	ASSIVAGDTYEQY
TRBV11-2	TRBJ2-7	.	TRBD2	ASSLVSQRGSYEQY
TRBV9	TRBJ1-3	.	.	ASSVGSSGGKSGNTIY
TRBV4-1	TRBJ1-5	.	TRBD1	ASSQEGQGARPQH
TRBV11-2	TRBJ2-7	.	TRBD2	ASSLDMAGGAYEQY
TRBV19	TRBJ1-4	.	.	ATRQAATNEKLF
TRBV29-1	TRBJ2-1	.	TRBD2	SVGAGTSGDNEQF
TRBV7-8	TRBJ1-1	.	.	ASSLPGTEAF
TRBV19	TRBJ2-1	.	TRBD2	ATTRTSGSSSYNEQF
TRBV27	TRBJ1-1	few	.	ASGTQRQNTEAF
TRBV19	TRBJ1-5	once	TRBD1	ASSMDQGAIRNQPQH
TRBV5-1	TRBJ2-4	.	.	ASTLDSVKNIQY
TRBV7-3	TRBJ1-2	.	.	ASSQQDHYGYT
TRBV7-2	TRBJ2-4	.	TRBD2	ASSSRLAGHDIQY
TRBV19	TRBJ2-7	once	TRBD1	ASRPDRGYHEQY
TRBV27	TRBJ2-7	.	.	ASSFTEPYEQY
TRBV10-2	TRBJ2-2	.	.	ASRERNTGELF
TRBV29-1	TRBJ2-7	.	.	SVTHRDKSYEQY
TRBV30	TRBJ1-4	.	.	AWSPGQTLNEKLF
TRBV5-1	TRBJ1-3	.	.	ASSVDRSTIY
TRBV30	TRBJ2-2	.	TRBD2	ASLGGRWELF
TRBV7-3	TRBJ2-2	once	TRBD1	ASRRQGAVGELF
TRBV7-9	TRBJ2-7	once	.	ASSPGGQDLY
TRBV9	TRBJ2-2	.	.	ASSVHRSNTGELF
TRBV30	TRBJ1-4	.	.	AWTNRVGYEKLF
TRBV2	TRBJ1-3	.	.	ASSERTAGSGNTIY
TRBV5-1	TRBJ2-7	.	TRBD2	ASSLASGGRAPEQY
TRBV9	TRBJ2-3	.	.	ASSEREGGSDTQY
TRBV6-5	TRBJ1-1	.	TRBD1	ASSYSWGQYTEAF
TRBV5-1	TRBJ2-7	.	TRBD2	ASSLGSGAYEQY